These T cell receptor beta chains were read from a single sample in a study of early T cells in non-severe SARS-CoV-2 infection. One entry per CDR3 protein, called by TCRdb with MiXCR from the 5' RACE reads. The sample carries 80,000 to 95,000 distinct CDR3 sequences, 16% recorded once. Sequences were derived from whole blood, sampled at baseline. All receptors derive from an adult who was a healthcare worker with PCR-confirmed SARS-CoV-2 infection or an uninfected control (not recorded which). CDR3s include the opening cysteine and the closing phenylalanine or tryptophan. The D gene is left open where the match is weak. Clone size is stated in some rows and not others, as once, few, many or a class when expanded.

TGTGCCAGCAGAGTGTCTAGCGGGAGGTTCCACGAGCAGTACTTC	CASRVSSGRFHEQYF	TRBD2	TRBV28	TRBJ2-7	few
TGTGCCAGCAGCCCCAGACAGGGTGTTAGCTACGAGCAGTACTTC	CASSPRQGVSYEQYF	TRBD1	TRBV7-9	TRBJ2-7	many
TGTGCCAGCAACCCAGGGACTAGCGGGATTAACGAGCAGTACTTC	CASNPGTSGINEQYF	TRBD2	TRBV6-2/TRBV6-3	TRBJ2-7	.
TGTGCCAGCAGCGCAGGGTTTCCCCACGAGCAGTACTTC	CASSAGFPHEQYF	.	TRBV9	TRBJ2-7	.
TGCAGTGCTAGAGATCCGGAAAGGGAGCGGGAGGCGTTTATTTACGAGCAGTACTTC	CSARDPEREREAFIYEQYF	TRBD2	TRBV20-1	TRBJ2-7	.
TGTGCCATCAGAAATGACAGGGAAGGGGGCCAGTACTTC	CAIRNDREGGQYF	TRBD1	TRBV10-3	TRBJ2-5	.
TGTGCCAGCAGCCTTGGATTCCAATTGTACAATGAGCAGTTCTTC	CASSLGFQLYNEQFF	.	TRBV7-2	TRBJ2-1	many
TGCAGTGCTAGAGACCCGAGCGGGAGAGTCTACAATGAGCAGTTCTTC	CSARDPSGRVYNEQFF	TRBD2	TRBV20-1	TRBJ2-1	.
TGCGCCAGCATCACCCAAGGGGCTGAAGCTTTCTTT	CASITQGAEAFF	.	TRBV10-2	TRBJ1-1	.
TGCAGTGCTCAGAGGGGGCGTCTGTCGCTGGGCACAGATACGCAGTATTTT	CSAQRGRLSLGTDTQYF	TRBD1	TRBV20-1	TRBJ2-3	.
TGTGCCACCAGTGATGACACAGGGGGCGATGAGACTAGCGGGTCCTACAATGAGCAGTTCTTC	CATSDDTGGDETSGSYNEQFF	.	TRBV24-1	TRBJ2-1	.
TGTGCCAGACGAGGAGGACACACTGAAGCTTTCTTT	CARRGGHTEAFF	.	TRBV2	TRBJ1-1	.
TGTGCCAGCAGCCGAACCGGGACTAGATTCAATGAGCAGTTCTTC	CASSRTGTRFNEQFF	TRBD2	TRBV6-5	TRBJ2-1	.
TGTGCCAGCTCCACGGAGGGAGTTGAGCAGTTCTTC	CASSTEGVEQFF	.	TRBV2	TRBJ2-1	.
TGTGCCAGCAGTGAGGGGACAGTCCACGAGCAGTTCTTC	CASSEGTVHEQFF	TRBD1	TRBV6-1	TRBJ2-1	.
TGTGCCAGTATTCCAGGAGGAGAGACCCAGTACTTC	CASIPGGETQYF	.	TRBV19	TRBJ2-5	.
TGTGCCAGCAGCTTACTGGACACTCCCAACACTGAAGCTTTCTTT	CASSLLDTPNTEAFF	.	TRBV21-1	TRBJ1-1	few
TGTGCCATCTTGTCAAGGGCCGAAGATACGCAGTATTTT	CAILSRAEDTQYF	.	TRBV10-3	TRBJ2-3	.
TGCGCCAGCAGCCCTGGGACAGAGATTAAATATGGCTACACCTTC	CASSPGTEIKYGYTF	TRBD1	TRBV4-1	TRBJ1-2	.
TGCGCCAGCAGCCAAGAACAGGGCTCTGGGGCCAACGTCCTGACTTTC	CASSQEQGSGANVLTF	.	TRBV4-1	TRBJ2-6	few
TGCGCCAGCAGCCATAGGACAGGGTCCTACGAGCAGTACTTC	CASSHRTGSYEQYF	TRBD1	TRBV4-3	TRBJ2-7	.
TGCGCCAGCCTGGCGGTGCGGAGTGAGCAGTTCTTC	CASLAVRSEQFF	.	TRBV10-2	TRBJ2-1	few
TGTGCCAGCAGCTTTACCGACAGGGCGAATTCACTCCTCCACTTT	CASSFTDRANSLLHF	TRBD1	TRBV9	TRBJ1-6	once
TGTGCCAGCAGACTAGCGGGAGAGACCCAGTACTTC	CASRLAGETQYF	TRBD2	TRBV2	TRBJ2-5	.